This record covers a single T cell receptor beta chain. The data stem from a study of blood T cell repertoires in COVID-19. Looking at the study overall: Spain, Italy and the United States supplied samples that represented acute and convalescent COVID-19. Sample material is recorded as cDNA or gDNA derived from T cells, B-cell-depleted T cells, or PBMCs.

The germline V gene encodes CDR1 MNHEY and CDR2 SVGAGI. The V segment lost 6 bases and the J segment 6 bases; nucleotides outside the gene matches: 10. The CDR3 contains 15 residues. Per the original data handling: Amplification of reference gene primers provided the estimated nucleated cell counts. Data came from immunoSEQ multiplex PCR; TCRdb stores just in-frame clones and leaves some out. That table is the source of V, J and clone size, and D and trimming were worked out from the DNA. This table has about 76,000 clones, 75% to 90% appearing once. This TCR came from a human donor in a cohort sampled during active COVID-19. Sequencing input: peripheral blood. The chain carries TRBV6-5 and TRBJ2-3; 9 bases fit TRBD2. The CDR3 is CASRWRGGRSDTQYF. In nucleotides, the CDR3 is TGTGCCAGCAGATGGCGGGGGGGCCGATCCGATACGCAGTATTTT.